Sequencing of this TCR beta chain was carried out in a study of T cells in Graves' hyperthyroidism and ophthalmopathy. General study results and limits: It was a median around seven months before onset that the model predicted ophthalmopathy.

The investigators amplified TCR beta CDR3 regions from RNA transcripts. Using the HTBI primer set, a first-round RT-PCR was run on the TCR CDR3. TCRdb reanalysed the multiplex PCR reads using MiXCR and keeps one entry per CDR3 protein. The table records around 370,000 distinct CDR3 sequences, around 20% of them present only once. Thyroid ultrasound, orbital computed tomography, clinical symptoms, and serum thyroxine and TRAb underpinned diagnoses. About this clonotype: Its antigen is undetermined.

The germline V gene encodes CDR1 LNHDA and CDR2 SQIVND (reference sequence). The CDR3 consists of 17 residues. V lost 6 bases, J lost 3 bases, and 16 bases stayed unmatched. This clonotype originated in a man between 18 and 29 years old with Graves' ophthalmopathy. The V call is TRBV19, the J call TRBJ1-1; 7 nucleotides line up with TRBD1. Sequencing was performed on blood. CDR3 bases: TGTGCCAGTAGGATGGCCGGCAGGGGGGTTAGAGACACTGAAGCTTTCTTT. Its translation is CASRMAGRGVRDTEAFF.